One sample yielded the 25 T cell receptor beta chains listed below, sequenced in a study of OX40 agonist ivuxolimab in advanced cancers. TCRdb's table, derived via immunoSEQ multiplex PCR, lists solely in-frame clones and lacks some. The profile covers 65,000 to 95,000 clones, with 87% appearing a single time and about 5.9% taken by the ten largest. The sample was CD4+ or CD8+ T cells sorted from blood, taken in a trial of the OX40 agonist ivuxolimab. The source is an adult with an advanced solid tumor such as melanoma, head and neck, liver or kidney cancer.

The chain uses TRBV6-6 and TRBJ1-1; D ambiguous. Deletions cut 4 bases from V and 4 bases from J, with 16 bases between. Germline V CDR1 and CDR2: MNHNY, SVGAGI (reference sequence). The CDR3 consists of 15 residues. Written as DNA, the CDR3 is TGTGCCAGCAGTTCCCGCCAGGCCCCTACCACTGAAGCTTTCTTT. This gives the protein CASSSRQAPTTEAFF.

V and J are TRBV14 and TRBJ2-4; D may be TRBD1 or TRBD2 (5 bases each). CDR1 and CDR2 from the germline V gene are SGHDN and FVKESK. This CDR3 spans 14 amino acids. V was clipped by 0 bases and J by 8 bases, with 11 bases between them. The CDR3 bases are TGTGCCAGCAGCCAAGATGCAGGGCGGGACATTCAGTACTTC. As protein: CASSQDAGRDIQYF.

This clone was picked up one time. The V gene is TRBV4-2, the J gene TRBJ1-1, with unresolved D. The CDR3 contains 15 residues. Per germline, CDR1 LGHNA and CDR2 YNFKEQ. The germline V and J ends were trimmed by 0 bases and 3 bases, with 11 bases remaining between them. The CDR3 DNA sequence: TGTGCCAGCAGCCAAGATTGGGGTCGGGACACTGAAGCTTTCTTT. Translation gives CASSQDWGRDTEAFF.

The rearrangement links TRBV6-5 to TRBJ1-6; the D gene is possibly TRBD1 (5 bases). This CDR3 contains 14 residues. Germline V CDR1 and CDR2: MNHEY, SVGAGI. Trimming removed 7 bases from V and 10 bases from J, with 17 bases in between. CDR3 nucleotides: TGTGCCAGCAAAGAGGTCAGGGTGGAGTCACCCCTCCACTTT. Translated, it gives CASKEVRVESPLHF.

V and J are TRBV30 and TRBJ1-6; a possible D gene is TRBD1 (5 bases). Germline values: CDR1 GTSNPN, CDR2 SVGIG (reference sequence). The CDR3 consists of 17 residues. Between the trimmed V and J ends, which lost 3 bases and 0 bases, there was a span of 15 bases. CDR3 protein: CAWRELGATSYNSPLHF. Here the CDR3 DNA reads TGTGCCTGGAGAGAGTTAGGGGCTACCTCCTATAATTCACCCCTCCACTTT.

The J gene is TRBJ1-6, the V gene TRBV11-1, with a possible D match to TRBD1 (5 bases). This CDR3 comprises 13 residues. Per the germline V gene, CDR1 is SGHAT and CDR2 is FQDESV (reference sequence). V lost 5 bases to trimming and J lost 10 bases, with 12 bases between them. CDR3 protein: CASSRLRGSPLHF. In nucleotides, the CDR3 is TGTGCCAGCAGCCGTCTAAGGGGCTCACCCCTCCACTTT.

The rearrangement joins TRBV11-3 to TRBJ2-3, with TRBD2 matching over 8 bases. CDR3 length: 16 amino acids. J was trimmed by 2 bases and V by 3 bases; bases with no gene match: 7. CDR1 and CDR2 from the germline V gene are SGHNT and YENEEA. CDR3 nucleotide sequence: TGTGCCAGCAGCTTTCATTCGGGGGGGCCCACAGATACGCAGTATTTT. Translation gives CASSFHSGGPTDTQYF. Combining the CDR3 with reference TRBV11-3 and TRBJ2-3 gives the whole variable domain EAGVVQSPRYKIIEKKQPVAFWCNPISGHNTLYWYLQNLGQGPELLIRYENEEAVDDSQLPKDRFSAERLKGVDSTLKIQPAELGDSAVYLCASSFHSGGPTDTQYFGPGTRLTVL.

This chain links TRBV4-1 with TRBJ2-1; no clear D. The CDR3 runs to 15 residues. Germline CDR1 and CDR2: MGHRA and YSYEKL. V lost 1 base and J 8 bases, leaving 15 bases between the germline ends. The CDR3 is CASSQGEDSFHEQFF. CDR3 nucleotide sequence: TGCGCCAGCAGCCAAGGAGAGGATAGCTTCCATGAGCAGTTCTTC.

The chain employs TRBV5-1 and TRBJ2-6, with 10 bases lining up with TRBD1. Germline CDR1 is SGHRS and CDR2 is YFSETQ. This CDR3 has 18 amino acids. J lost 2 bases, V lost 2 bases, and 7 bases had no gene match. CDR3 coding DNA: TGCGCCAGCAGCTTTTCGACAGGGGGCCTTGCTGGGGCCAACGTCCTGACTTTC. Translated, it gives CASSFSTGGLAGANVLTF.

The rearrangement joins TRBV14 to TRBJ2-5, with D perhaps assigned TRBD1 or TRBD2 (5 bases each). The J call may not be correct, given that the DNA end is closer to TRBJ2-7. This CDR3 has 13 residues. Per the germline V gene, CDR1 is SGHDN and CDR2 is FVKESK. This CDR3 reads CASSQWDVYEQYF. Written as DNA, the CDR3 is TGTGCCAGCAGCCAATGGGACGTGTACGAGCAGTACTTC.

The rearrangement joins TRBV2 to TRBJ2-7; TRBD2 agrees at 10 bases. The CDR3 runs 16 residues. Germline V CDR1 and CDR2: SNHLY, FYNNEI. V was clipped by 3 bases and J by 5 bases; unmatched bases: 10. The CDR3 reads CASSERSSGSLHEQYF. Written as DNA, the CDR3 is TGTGCCAGCAGTGAGCGTTCTAGCGGGAGCCTCCACGAGCAGTACTTC.

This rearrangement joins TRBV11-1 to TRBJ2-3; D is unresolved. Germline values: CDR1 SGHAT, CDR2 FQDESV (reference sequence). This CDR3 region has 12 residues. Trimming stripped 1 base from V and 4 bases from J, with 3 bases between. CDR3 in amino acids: CASSLGADTQYF. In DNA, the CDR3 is TGTGCCAGCAGCTTAGGCGCAGATACGCAGTATTTT.

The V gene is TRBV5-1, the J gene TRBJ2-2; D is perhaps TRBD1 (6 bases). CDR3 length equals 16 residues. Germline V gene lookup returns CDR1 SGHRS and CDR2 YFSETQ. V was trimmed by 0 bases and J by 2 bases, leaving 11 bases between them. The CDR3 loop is CASSLVAGDNTGELFF. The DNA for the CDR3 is TGCGCCAGCAGCTTGGTGGCAGGGGATAACACCGGGGAGCTGTTTTTT.

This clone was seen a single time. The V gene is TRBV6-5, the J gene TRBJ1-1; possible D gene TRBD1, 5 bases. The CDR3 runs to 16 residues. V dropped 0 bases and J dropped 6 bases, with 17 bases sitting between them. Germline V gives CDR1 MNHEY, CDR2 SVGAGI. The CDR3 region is CASSYSKQQVSSEAFF. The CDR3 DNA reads TGTGCCAGCAGTTACTCGAAGCAACAGGTTTCTTCTGAAGCTTTCTTT.

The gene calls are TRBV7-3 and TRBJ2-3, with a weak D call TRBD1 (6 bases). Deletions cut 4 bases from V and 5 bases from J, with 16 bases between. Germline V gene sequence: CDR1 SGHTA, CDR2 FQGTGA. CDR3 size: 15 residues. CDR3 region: CASSSEQGRVDTQYF. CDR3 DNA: TGTGCCAGCAGCTCAGAACAGGGTAGGGTAGATACGCAGTATTTT.

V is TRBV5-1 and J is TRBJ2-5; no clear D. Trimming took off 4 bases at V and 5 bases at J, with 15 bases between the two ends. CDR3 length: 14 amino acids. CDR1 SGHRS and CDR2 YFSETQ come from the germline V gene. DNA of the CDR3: TGCGCCAGCAGCCCCACAAGGGTGGAGGAGACCCAGTACTTC. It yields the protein CASSPTRVEETQYF.

The CDR3 here is CASSLSRLAGGDTQYF. DNA of the CDR3: TGTGCCAGCAGTTTATCCCGACTAGCGGGGGGAGATACGCAGTATTTT. This chain uses TRBV27 with TRBJ2-3; 13 bases are shared with TRBD2. J was trimmed by 5 bases and V by 0 bases; bases with no gene match: 2. Germline V gene data show CDR1 as MNHEY and CDR2 as SMNVEV (reference sequence). CDR3 size: 16 residues.

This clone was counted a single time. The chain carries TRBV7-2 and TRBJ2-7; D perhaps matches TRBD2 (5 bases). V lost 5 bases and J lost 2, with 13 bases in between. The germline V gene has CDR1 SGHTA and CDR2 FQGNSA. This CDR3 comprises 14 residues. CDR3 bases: TGTGCCAGCAGCCTCGCCGGGATTACCTACGAGCAGTACTTC. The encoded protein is CASSLAGITYEQYF. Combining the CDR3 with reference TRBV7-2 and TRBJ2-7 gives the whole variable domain GAGVSQSPSNKVTEKGKDVELRCDPISGHTALYWYRQSLGQGLEFLIYFQGNSAPDKSGLPSDRFSAERTGGSVSTLTIQRTQQEDSAVYLCASSLAGITYEQYFGPGTRLTVT.

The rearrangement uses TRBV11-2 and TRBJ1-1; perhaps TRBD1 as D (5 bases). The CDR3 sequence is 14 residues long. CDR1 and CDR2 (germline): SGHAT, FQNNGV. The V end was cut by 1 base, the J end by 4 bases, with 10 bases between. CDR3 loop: CASSLGGRGTEAFF. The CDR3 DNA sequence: TGTGCCAGCAGCTTAGGGGGGAGGGGCACTGAAGCTTTCTTT.

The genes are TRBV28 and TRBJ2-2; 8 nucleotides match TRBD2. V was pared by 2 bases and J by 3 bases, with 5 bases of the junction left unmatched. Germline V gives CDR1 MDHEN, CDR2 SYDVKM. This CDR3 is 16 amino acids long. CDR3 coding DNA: TGTGCCAGCAGTTTAGAGCCGGGGGGGCACACCGGGGAGCTGTTTTTT. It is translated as CASSLEPGGHTGELFF.

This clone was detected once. The CDR3 coding sequence is TGTGCCAGCAGTTTATCAGGAGCGGGGGTCCAGGTTAACTACAATGAGCAGTTCTTC. Encoded protein: CASSLSGAGVQVNYNEQFF. The chain is built from TRBV27 and TRBJ2-1, with 8 bases that match TRBD2. Germline assignment: CDR1 MNHEY and CDR2 SMNVEV (reference sequence). The length of the CDR3 is 19 residues. V lost 0 bases to trimming and J lost 3 bases; unmatched junction nucleotides: 13.

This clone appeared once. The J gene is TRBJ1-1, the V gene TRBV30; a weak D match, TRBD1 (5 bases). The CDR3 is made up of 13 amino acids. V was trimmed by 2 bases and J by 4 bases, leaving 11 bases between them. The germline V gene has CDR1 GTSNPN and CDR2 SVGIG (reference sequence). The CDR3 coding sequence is TGTGCCTGGAGTCTCCAGGGTGGCACTGAAGCTTTCTTT. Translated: CAWSLQGGTEAFF.

As DNA, the CDR3 is TGTGCCAGCAGCTTAGATAGCTGGGACGAGCAGTACTTC. Translated, it gives CASSLDSWDEQYF. The chain employs TRBV11-2 and TRBJ2-7; D unresolved. Trimming stripped 0 bases from V and 5 bases from J, with 8 bases between. The CDR3 runs to 13 residues. CDR1 is SGHAT, CDR2 FQNNGV, per germline.

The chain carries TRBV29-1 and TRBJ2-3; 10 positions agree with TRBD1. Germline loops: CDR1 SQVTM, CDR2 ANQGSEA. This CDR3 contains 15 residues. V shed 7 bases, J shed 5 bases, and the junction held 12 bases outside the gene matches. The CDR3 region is CSGGGGTGVGDTQYF. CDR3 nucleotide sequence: TGCAGCGGGGGCGGAGGGACAGGGGTAGGAGATACGCAGTATTTT.

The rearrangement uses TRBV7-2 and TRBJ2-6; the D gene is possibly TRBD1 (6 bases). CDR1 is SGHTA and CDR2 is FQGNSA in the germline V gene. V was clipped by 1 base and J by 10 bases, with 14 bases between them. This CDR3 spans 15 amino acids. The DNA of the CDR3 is TGTGCCAGCAGCTTAGGTCCGGGACAAAAAAACGTCCTGACTTTC. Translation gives CASSLGPGQKNVLTF.